This T cell receptor (beta chain) was recovered during a study of patients and donors after allogeneic stem cell transplantation. TCRdb itself ran the RT-PCR reads through MiXCR, one entry per CDR3 protein. The top ten hold around 6% of the sample, which has roughly 880,000 distinct CDR3 sequences, about 20% seen once. This CDR3 has 15 amino acids. V lost 0 bases, J lost 4 bases, and 5 bases stayed unmatched. Germline CDR1 SGHTA, CDR2 FQGNSA. This clonotype was seen only a few times. The sample was blood, either unsorted or a sorted T cell fraction (not recorded which). V gene TRBV7-2 combines with J gene TRBJ1-2, with TRBD1 matching over 7 bases. The TCR comes from a human donor who was either an allogeneic HSCT recipient or a stem cell or donor lymphocyte infusion donor (not recorded which). It is not recorded whose cells these are; they may come from a transplant donor. The CDR3 here is CASSLAGQKVYGYTF. The CDR3 nucleotides read TGTGCCAGCAGCTTAGCGGGACAGAAAGTCTATGGCTACACCTTC.